These 18 T cell receptor beta chains were all obtained from the same sample, sequenced in a study of cytomegalovirus exposure and HLA in healthy donors. The PCR employed 60 Vbeta primers together with 13 Jbeta primers. Method: immunoSEQ multiplex PCR; TCRdb's copy keeps in-frame clones and lacks some. The sample has fewer than 35,000 clones, around nine tenths seen once. Sequenced sample: PBMCs. The receptors originated from a boy aged 5-17 years in good health and CMV-seronegative.

This clone came up once. The junction departs from the called germline gene at one end, perhaps through a read error. Additional DNA sequences in this sample encode the identical CDR3. The rearrangement joins TRBV6-1 to TRBJ1-3; D is possibly TRBD1 (6 bases). This CDR3 is built from 14 residues. Looked up from germline, CDR1 is MNHNS and CDR2 is SASEGT. The CDR3 nucleotides read TGCGCCAGCAGACCCACAGGGTACGGAAACACCATATATTTT. Translated: CASRPTGYGNTIYF.

The rearrangement links TRBV7-8 to TRBJ2-7; D ambiguous. The V gene's germline CDR1 is SGHVS and CDR2 FQNEAQ. This CDR3 has 12 residues. V was cut by 5 bases and J by 0 bases, with 5 bases left in between. CDR3 region: CASSLSSYEQYF. CDR3 DNA sequence: TGTGCCAGCAGCCTTAGCTCCTACGAGCAGTACTTC.

The chain joins TRBV6-6 to TRBJ1-5; D gene uncertain. The CDR3 length is 13 residues. Trimming left V 5 bases short and J 3 bases short, with 8 bases between. CDR1 is MNHNY and CDR2 is SVGAGI in the germline V gene (reference sequence). CDR3 bases: TGTGCCAGCAGTCGGGAATACAATCAGCCCCAGCATTTT. Encoded protein: CASSREYNQPQHF.

J is TRBJ2-7 and V is TRBV18; the D is unclear. CDR3 size: 13 residues. CDR1 is KGHSH and CDR2 is LQKENI in the germline V gene. The V gene lost 2 bases and the J gene lost 2 bases, with 7 bases spanning the gap. CDR3 nucleotide sequence: TGTGCCAGCTCACCAAACAGAGCCTACGAGCAGTACTTC. It specifies CASSPNRAYEQYF.

The rearrangement joins TRBV27 to TRBJ2-7; a possible D gene is TRBD1 (5 bases). Trimming stripped 3 bases from V and 1 base from J, with 10 bases between. Germline V gene lookup returns CDR1 MNHEY and CDR2 SMNVEV (reference sequence). CDR3 length: 14 residues. The CDR3 DNA follows: TGTGCCAGCAGTTTCTGGGGCCCATCCTACGAGCAGTACTTC. Its protein product is CASSFWGPSYEQYF.

As regards this clone: The junction departs from germline at one end; a sequencing error may be responsible. The chain uses TRBV7-9 and TRBJ1-2; possibly TRBD1 for D (6 bases). CDR3 length: 16 amino acids. CDR1 SEHNR and CDR2 FQNEAQ come from the germline V gene (reference sequence). The CDR3 DNA follows: TGTTCCAGCAGTCTCTCCGGGACACGGAAGAACTATGGCTACACCTTC. Protein: CSSSLSGTRKNYGYTF.

The rearrangement uses TRBV7-3 and TRBJ2-6, with 11 bases identical to TRBD1. Germline CDR1 reads SGHTA; CDR2 reads FQGTGA. This CDR3 is 18 amino acids long. J lost 1 base, V lost 0 bases, and 2 bases had no gene match. CDR3 sequence reads: CASSLTGTGGSGANVLTF. In DNA form, the CDR3 reads TGTGCCAGCAGCTTAACCGGGACAGGGGGTTCTGGGGCCAACGTCCTGACTTTC. The complete variable domain, with remaining parts taken from reference TRBV7-3 and TRBJ2-6, reads GAGVSQTPSNKVTEKGKYVELRCDPISGHTALYWYRQSLGQGPEFLIYFQGTGAADDSGLPNDRFFAVRPEGSVSTLKIQRTERGDSAVYLCASSLTGTGGSGANVLTFGAGSRLTVL.

This chain uses TRBV27 with TRBJ2-4; 12 bases are a match to TRBD2. The ends lost 5 bases at V and 0 bases at J; junction bases unmatched: 8. Germline assignment: CDR1 MNHEY and CDR2 SMNVEV (reference sequence). This CDR3 has 18 amino acids. The CDR3 region is CASSPTSGGYLAKNIQYF. In DNA, the CDR3 is TGTGCCAGCAGTCCAACTAGCGGGGGGTACTTAGCCAAAAACATTCAGTACTTC.

This chain joins TRBV4-1 and TRBJ1-4, with D unclear. Germline CDR1 is MGHRA and CDR2 is YSYEKL. Between the trimmed V and J ends, which lost 1 base and 7 bases, there was a span of 13 bases. The CDR3 has 15 amino acids. The chain's CDR3 is CASSQVIPGGEKLFF. CDR3 nucleotides: TGCGCCAGCAGCCAAGTAATCCCTGGAGGTGAAAAACTGTTTTTT.

The chain couples TRBV15 to TRBJ1-2; TRBD1 aligns across 10 bases. The germline V gene has CDR1 LNHNV and CDR2 YYDKDF (reference sequence). V was clipped by 2 bases and J by 4 bases; unmatched bases: 7. This CDR3 has 16 amino acids. Written as DNA, the CDR3 is TGTGCCACCAGCAGACCGGGACAGGGGTTACCCTATGGCTACACCTTC. Translation gives CATSRPGQGLPYGYTF.

The chain combines TRBV11-2 with TRBJ2-7; 9 bases fit TRBD1. The germline V gene encodes CDR1 SGHAT and CDR2 FQNNGV. There are 16 residues in the CDR3. Losses at the gene ends were 5 bases for V and 6 bases for J; bases not matched to a gene: 14. The chain's CDR3 is CASSALTGTGFSEQYF. The CDR3 nucleotides read TGTGCCAGCAGCGCACTGACCGGGACAGGGTTCTCCGAGCAGTACTTC. Looking up the rest from reference TRBV11-2 and TRBJ2-7 gives the full variable domain: EAGVAQSPRYKIIEKRQSVAFWCNPISGHATLYWYQQILGQGPKLLIQFQNNGVVDDSQLPKDRFSAERLKGVDSTLKIQPAKLEDSAVYLCASSALTGTGFSEQYFGPGTRLTVT.

This CDR3 is CASSVTSGEVADTQYF. The CDR3 nucleotides read TGTGCCAGCAGCGTTACTAGCGGGGAGGTCGCAGATACGCAGTATTTT. The chain links TRBV9 to TRBJ2-3; 10 bases map to TRBD2. Germline trimming cut 2 bases from V and 4 bases from J; bases unmatched to any gene: 7. The CDR3 extends over 16 amino acids. Germline values: CDR1 SGDLS, CDR2 YYNGEE.

This clone appeared once. The chain is built from TRBV11-2 and TRBJ2-3, with no clear D. CDR3 length: 14 amino acids. Trimming cost V 5 bases and J 2 bases, with 11 bases left between them. Germline lookup yields CDR1 SGHAT and CDR2 FQNNGV. The CDR3 region has the DNA TGTGCCAGCAGCACCCGTTACAACACAGATACGCAGTATTTT. It codes for CASSTRYNTDTQYF.

The genes are TRBV29-1 and TRBJ2-3, with 14 bases aligning to TRBD2. The CDR3 loop spans 14 amino acids. The V segment lost 6 bases and the J segment 10 bases; nucleotides outside the gene matches: 9. From germline, CDR1 is SQVTM and CDR2 ANQGSEA. Here the CDR3 reads CSVDVGLAGAPQYF. The CDR3 nucleotides are TGCAGCGTGGACGTGGGACTAGCGGGGGCCCCGCAGTATTTT.

The chain carries TRBV29-1 and TRBJ2-5, with D tentatively TRBD1 (6 bases). The assigned J gene may be wrong: the sequence end matches TRBJ2-7 better. The germline CDR1 and CDR2 sequences are SQVTM and ANQGSEA. CDR3 length: 16 amino acids. The CDR3 DNA reads TGCAGCGTTGAAGATCTGGGGGCCACAGGAGTCCACGAGCAGTACTTC. This codes for CSVEDLGATGVHEQYF.

The gene calls are TRBV19 and TRBJ2-2; possible D gene TRBD1, 5 bases. This CDR3 comprises 14 residues. V lost 5 bases and J lost 4, with 11 bases in between. Germline assignment: CDR1 LNHDA and CDR2 SQIVND (reference sequence). The CDR3 DNA is TGTGCCAGTAGTTCCAGGGTCAGCACCGGGGAGCTGTTTTTT. Translation gives CASSSRVSTGELFF.

J is TRBJ1-6 and V is TRBV5-6; D uncertain. Trimming took off 0 bases at V and 10 bases at J, with 11 bases between the two ends. There are 14 residues in the CDR3. From germline, CDR1 is SGHDT and CDR2 YYEEEE. The CDR3 spells CASSLGARLSPLHF. CDR3 nucleotides: TGTGCCAGCAGCTTGGGGGCACGCCTCTCACCCCTCCACTTT.

The genes are TRBV6-1 and TRBJ2-7; 8 nucleotides line up with TRBD1. Per the germline V gene, CDR1 is MNHNS and CDR2 is SASEGT. This CDR3 region has 14 residues. J gave up 0 bases and V 7 bases, and 5 bases lay outside the gene matches. The CDR3 nucleotides are TGTGCCAGCAAGCGGACAGGGAGCTCCTACGAGCAGTACTTC. It codes for CASKRTGSSYEQYF.